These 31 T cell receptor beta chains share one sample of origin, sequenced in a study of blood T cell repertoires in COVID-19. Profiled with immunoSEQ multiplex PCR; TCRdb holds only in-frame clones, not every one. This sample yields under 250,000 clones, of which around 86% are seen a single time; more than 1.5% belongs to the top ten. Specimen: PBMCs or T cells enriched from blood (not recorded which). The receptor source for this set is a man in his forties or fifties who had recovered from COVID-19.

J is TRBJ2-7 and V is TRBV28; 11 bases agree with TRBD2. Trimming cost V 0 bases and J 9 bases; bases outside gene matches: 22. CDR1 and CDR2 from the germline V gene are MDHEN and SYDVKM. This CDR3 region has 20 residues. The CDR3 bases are TGTGCCAGCAGTTTATGGGGGGGAGCTAGCGGGGGGTTCCCCCCAGGGGTGCAGTACTTC. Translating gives CASSLWGGASGGFPPGVQYF.

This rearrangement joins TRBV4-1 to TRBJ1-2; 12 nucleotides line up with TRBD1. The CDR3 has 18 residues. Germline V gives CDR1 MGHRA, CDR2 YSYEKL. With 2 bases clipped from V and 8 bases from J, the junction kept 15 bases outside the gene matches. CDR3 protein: CASSQPGGGTGGVRGYTF. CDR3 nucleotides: TGCGCCAGCAGCCAACCAGGGGGAGGGACAGGGGGCGTGAGGGGCTACACCTTC.

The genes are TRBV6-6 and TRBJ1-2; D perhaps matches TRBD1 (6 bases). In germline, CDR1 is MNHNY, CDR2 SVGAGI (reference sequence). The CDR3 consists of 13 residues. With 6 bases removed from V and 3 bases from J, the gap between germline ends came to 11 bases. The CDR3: CASSPHRDYGYTF. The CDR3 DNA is TGTGCCAGCAGCCCCCACAGGGACTATGGCTACACCTTC.

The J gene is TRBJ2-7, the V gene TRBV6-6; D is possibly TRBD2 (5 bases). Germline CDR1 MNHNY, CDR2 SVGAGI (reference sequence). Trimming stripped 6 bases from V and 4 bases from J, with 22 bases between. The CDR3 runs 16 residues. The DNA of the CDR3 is TGTGCCAGCAGCCTTCTTATGGGAGAGATCCTTTACGAGCAGTACTTC. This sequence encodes CASSLLMGEILYEQYF.

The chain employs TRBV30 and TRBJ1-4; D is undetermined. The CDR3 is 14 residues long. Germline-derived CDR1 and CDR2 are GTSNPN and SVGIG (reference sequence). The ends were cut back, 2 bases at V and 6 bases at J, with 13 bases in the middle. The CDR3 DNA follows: TGTGCCTGGAGTTTGGAGGGCTGGGATGAAAAACTGTTTTTT. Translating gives CAWSLEGWDEKLFF.

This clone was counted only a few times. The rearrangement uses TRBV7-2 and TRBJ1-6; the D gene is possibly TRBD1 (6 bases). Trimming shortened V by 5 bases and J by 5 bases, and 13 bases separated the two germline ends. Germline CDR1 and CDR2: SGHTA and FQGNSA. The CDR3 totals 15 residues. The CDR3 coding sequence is TGTGCCAGCAGCCGGACAGCCAGAGATAATTCACCCCTCCACTTT. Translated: CASSRTARDNSPLHF.

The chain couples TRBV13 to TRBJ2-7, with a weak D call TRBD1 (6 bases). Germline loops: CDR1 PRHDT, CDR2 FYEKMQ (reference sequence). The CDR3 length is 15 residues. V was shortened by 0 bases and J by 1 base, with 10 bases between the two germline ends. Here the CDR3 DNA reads TGTGCCAGCAGCTTAGGACTTCAGGGGTCCTACGAGCAGTACTTC. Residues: CASSLGLQGSYEQYF.

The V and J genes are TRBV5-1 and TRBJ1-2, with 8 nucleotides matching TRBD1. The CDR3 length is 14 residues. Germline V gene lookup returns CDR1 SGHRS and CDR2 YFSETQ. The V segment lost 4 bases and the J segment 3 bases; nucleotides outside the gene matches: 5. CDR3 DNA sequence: TGCGCCAGCAGCGGCGGACAGGGAGACTATGGCTACACCTTC. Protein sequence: CASSGGQGDYGYTF.

The CDR3 sequence: CASSLAHTGELSGANVLTF. The CDR3 DNA follows: TGTGCCAGCAGCTTAGCCCATACGGGGGAACTCTCTGGGGCCAACGTCCTGACTTTC. The chain links TRBV7-6 to TRBJ2-6; possible D gene TRBD2, 6 bases. The ends were cut back, 0 bases at V and 0 bases at J, with 15 bases in the middle. The CDR3 runs 19 residues. The germline gives CDR1 SGHVS, CDR2 FNYEAQ.

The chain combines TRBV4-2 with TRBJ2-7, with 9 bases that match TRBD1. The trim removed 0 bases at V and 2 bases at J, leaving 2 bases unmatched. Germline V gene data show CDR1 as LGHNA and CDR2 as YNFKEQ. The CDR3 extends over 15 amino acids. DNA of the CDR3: TGTGCCAGCAGCCAAGACAGGACAGGGGCCTACGAGCAGTACTTC. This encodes CASSQDRTGAYEQYF.

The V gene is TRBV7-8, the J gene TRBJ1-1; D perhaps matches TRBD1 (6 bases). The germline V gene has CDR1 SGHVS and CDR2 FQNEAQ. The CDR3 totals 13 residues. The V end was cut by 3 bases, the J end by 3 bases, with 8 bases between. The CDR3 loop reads CASSFSGDTEAFF. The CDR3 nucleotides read TGTGCCAGCAGCTTCTCAGGGGACACTGAAGCTTTCTTT.

CDR3 sequence reads: CASSQGLAVQETQYF. The CDR3 coding sequence is TGTGCCAGCAGCCAGGGACTAGCGGTTCAAGAGACCCAGTACTTC. The genes are TRBV7-2 and TRBJ2-5; 11 positions match TRBD2. Unmatched junction bases numbered 4, after V lost 5 bases and J lost 2 bases. The CDR3 spans 15 residues. Germline CDR1 SGHTA, CDR2 FQGNSA.

In nucleotides, the CDR3 is TGTGCCAGCAGCTTAGTTCGTGTACAGGGGAATTTAGTCACTGAAGCTTTCTTT. Amino acid sequence: CASSLVRVQGNLVTEAFF. V is TRBV7-8 and J is TRBJ1-1; 7 nucleotides align to TRBD1. This CDR3 contains 18 residues. V gave up 1 base and J gave up 4 bases; unmatched junction bases: 15. The germline gives CDR1 SGHVS, CDR2 FQNEAQ.

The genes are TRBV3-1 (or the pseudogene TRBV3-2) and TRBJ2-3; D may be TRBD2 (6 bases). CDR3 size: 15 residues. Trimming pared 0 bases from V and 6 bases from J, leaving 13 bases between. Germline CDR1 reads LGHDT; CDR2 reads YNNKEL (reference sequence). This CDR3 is CASSQDSGGVDTQYF. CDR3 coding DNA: TGTGCCAGCAGCCAAGATTCCGGAGGGGTGGATACGCAGTATTTT.

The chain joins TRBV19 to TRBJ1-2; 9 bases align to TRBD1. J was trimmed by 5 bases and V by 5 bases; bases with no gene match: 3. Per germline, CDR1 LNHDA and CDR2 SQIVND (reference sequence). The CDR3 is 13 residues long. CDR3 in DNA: TGTGCCAGTAGTTTGGGACAGGGATATGGCTACACCTTC. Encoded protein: CASSLGQGYGYTF. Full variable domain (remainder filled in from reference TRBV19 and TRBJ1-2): DGGITQSPKYLFRKEGQNVTLSCEQNLNHDAMYWYRQDPGQGLRLIYYSQIVNDFQKGDIAEGYSVSREKKESFPLTVTSAQKNPTAFYLCASSLGQGYGYTFGSGTRLTVV.

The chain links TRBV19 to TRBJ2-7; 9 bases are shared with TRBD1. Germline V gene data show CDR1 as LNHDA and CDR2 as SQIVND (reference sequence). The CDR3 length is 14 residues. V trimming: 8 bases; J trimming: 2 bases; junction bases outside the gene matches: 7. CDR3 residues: CASAPDRGTYEQYF. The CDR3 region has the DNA TGTGCCAGTGCCCCCGACAGGGGGACCTACGAGCAGTACTTC.

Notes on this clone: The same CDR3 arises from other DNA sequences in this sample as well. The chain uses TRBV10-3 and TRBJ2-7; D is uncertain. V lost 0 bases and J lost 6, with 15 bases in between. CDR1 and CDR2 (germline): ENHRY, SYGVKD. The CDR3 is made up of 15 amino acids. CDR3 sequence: CAISESIMAAREQYF. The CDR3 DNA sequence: TGTGCCATCAGTGAGTCGATTATGGCTGCCCGCGAGCAGTACTTC.

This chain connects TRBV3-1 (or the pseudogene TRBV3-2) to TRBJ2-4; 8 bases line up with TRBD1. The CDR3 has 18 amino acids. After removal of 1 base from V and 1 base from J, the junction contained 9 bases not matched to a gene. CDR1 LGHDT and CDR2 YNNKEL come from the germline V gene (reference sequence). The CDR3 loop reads CASSQVGRQGIAKNIQYF. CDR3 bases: TGTGCCAGCAGCCAAGTAGGGAGACAGGGGATTGCCAAAAACATTCAGTACTTC.

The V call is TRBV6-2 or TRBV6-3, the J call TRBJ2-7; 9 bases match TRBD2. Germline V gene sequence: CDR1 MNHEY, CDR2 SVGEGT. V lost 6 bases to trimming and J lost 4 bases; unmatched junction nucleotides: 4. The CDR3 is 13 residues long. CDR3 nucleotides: TGTGCCAGCAGCTTGACTAGCGGATACGAGCAGTACTTC. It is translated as CASSLTSGYEQYF.

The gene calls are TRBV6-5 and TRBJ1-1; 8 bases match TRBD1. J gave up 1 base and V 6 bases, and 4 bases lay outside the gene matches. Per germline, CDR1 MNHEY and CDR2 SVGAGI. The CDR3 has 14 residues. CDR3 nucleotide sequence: TGTGCCAGCAGCATTGACAGGGGGAACACTGAAGCTTTCTTT. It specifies CASSIDRGNTEAFF.

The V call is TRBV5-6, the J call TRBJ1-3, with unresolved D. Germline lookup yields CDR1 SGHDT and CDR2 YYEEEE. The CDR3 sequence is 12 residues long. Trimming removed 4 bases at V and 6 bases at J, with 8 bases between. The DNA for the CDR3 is TGTGCCAGCAGCCCAGATCAAAACACCATATATTTT. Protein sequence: CASSPDQNTIYF. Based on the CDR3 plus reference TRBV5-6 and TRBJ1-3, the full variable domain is DAGVTQSPTHLIKTRGQQVTLRCSPKSGHDTVSWYQQALGQGPQFIFQYYEEEERQRGNFPDRFSGHQFPNYSSELNVNALLLGDSALYLCASSPDQNTIYFGEGSWLTVV.

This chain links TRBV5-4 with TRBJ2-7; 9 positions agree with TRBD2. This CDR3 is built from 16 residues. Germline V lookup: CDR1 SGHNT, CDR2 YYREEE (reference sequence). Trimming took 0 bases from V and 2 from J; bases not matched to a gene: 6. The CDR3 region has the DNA TGTGCCAGCAGCTTGGCAGGTAGCGGGGGTACCTACGAGCAGTACTTC. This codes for CASSLAGSGGTYEQYF.

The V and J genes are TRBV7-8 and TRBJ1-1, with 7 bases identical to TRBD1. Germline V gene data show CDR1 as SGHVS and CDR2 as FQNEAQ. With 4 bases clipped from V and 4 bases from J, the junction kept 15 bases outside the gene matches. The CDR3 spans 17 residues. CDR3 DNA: TGTGCCAGCAGCTCCAACCCCGGGACAGTGTGGAGCACTGAAGCTTTCTTT. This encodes CASSSNPGTVWSTEAFF. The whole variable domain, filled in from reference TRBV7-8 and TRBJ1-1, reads GAGVSQSPRYKVAKRGQDVALRCDPISGHVSLFWYQQALGQGPEFLTYFQNEAQLDKSGLPSDRFFAERPEGSVSTLKIQRTQQEDSAVYLCASSSNPGTVWSTEAFFGQGTRLTVV.

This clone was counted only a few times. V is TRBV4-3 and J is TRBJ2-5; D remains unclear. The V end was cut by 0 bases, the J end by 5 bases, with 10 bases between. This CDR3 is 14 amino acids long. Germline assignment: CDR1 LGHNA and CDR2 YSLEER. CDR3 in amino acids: CASSQEVLSETQYF. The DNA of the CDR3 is TGCGCCAGCAGCCAAGAGGTACTCTCGGAGACCCAGTACTTC.

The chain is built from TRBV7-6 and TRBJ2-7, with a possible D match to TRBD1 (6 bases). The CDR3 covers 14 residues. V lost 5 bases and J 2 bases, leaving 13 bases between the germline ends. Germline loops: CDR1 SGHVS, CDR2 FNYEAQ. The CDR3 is CASSLRGTTYEQYF. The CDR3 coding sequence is TGTGCCAGCAGCCTTAGGGGGACAACCTACGAGCAGTACTTC.

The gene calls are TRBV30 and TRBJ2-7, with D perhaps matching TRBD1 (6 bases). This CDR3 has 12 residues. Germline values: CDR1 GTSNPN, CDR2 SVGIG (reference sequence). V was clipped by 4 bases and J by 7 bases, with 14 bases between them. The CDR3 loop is CAWTRGDREQYF. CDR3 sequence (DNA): TGTGCCTGGACCCGGGGCGACAGGGAGCAGTACTTC.

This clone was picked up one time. The CDR3 is CASSVTGLNTEAFF. CDR3 bases: TGTGCCAGTAGTGTGACGGGACTTAACACTGAAGCTTTCTTT. The J gene is TRBJ1-1, the V gene TRBV19, with D maybe TRBD1 (5 bases). CDR1 LNHDA and CDR2 SQIVND come from the germline V gene (reference sequence). The V end lost 5 bases, the J end lost 2 bases, and 12 bases lay between the germline ends. The CDR3 contains 14 residues.

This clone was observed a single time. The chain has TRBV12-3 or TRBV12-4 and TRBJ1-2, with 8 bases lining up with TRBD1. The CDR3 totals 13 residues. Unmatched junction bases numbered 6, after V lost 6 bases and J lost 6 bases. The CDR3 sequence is CASRTDRENGYTF. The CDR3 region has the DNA TGTGCCAGCAGGACGGACAGGGAGAATGGCTACACCTTC.

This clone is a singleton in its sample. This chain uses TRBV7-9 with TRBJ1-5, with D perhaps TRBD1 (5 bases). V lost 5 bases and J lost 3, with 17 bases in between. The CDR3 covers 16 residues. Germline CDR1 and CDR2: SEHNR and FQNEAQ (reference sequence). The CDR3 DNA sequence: TGTGCCAGCAGCCCGGGGGTCGGGTCATACAATCAGCCCCAGCATTTT. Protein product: CASSPGVGSYNQPQHF.

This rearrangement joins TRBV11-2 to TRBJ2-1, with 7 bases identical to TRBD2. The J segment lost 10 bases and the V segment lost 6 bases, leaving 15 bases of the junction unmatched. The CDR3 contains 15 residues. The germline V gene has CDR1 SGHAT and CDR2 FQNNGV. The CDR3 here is CASRNVGGPVHEQFF. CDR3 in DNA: TGTGCCAGCAGAAATGTGGGAGGGCCAGTCCACGAGCAGTTCTTC.

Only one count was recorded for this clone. DNA for the CDR3: TGTGCCAGCAGCCAAAGAGGCGGGCCAACTAATGAAAAACTGTTTTTT. Protein product: CASSQRGGPTNEKLFF. V and J are TRBV7-9 and TRBJ1-4, with D unresolved. This CDR3 contains 16 residues. In germline, CDR1 is SEHNR, CDR2 FQNEAQ (reference sequence). Trimming removed 5 bases from V and 0 bases from J, with 13 bases in between.